The 10 T cell receptor beta chains below all came from one sample that was sequenced in a study of early T cells in non-severe SARS-CoV-2 infection. Each CDR3 protein gets one entry after TCRdb re-called the 5' RACE reads with MiXCR. This table holds about 82,000 distinct CDR3 sequences, 13% found once. Sequencing was done on a sample of whole blood. The source is an adult who was a healthcare worker with PCR-confirmed SARS-CoV-2 infection or an uninfected control (not recorded which).

This clonotype was picked up many times. The V call is TRBV6-5, the J call TRBJ1-1; D ambiguous. The germline V gene encodes CDR1 MNHEY and CDR2 SVGAGI. V was clipped by 0 bases and J by 8 bases, with 7 bases between them. The CDR3 spans 12 residues. DNA for the CDR3: TGTGCCAGCAGTTACTCGACGGGGGAAGCTTTCTTT. Encoded protein: CASSYSTGEAFF.

At least ten counts were recorded for this clonotype. The chain carries TRBV12-3 or TRBV12-4 and TRBJ2-3, with 8 bases lining up with TRBD1. V dropped 6 bases and J dropped 0; count of bases not matched to a gene: 5. The CDR3 covers 15 residues. The CDR3 DNA is TGTGCCAGCAGGTCCGACAGGGGAAGCACAGATACGCAGTATTTT. It codes for CASRSDRGSTDTQYF.

This clonotype was seen repeatedly, ten times or more. V is TRBV29-1 and J is TRBJ2-7, with D tentatively TRBD2 (7 bases). Trimming pared 4 bases from V and 3 bases from J, leaving 25 bases between. This CDR3 comprises 17 residues. Germline V CDR1 and CDR2: SQVTM, ANQGSEA. The CDR3 loop reads CSVGGGLWGGRSYEQYF. The DNA of the CDR3 is TGCAGCGTTGGCGGGGGCCTGTGGGGCGGGAGAAGCTACGAGCAGTACTTC.

There are a few counts of this clonotype. The DNA is omitted, as the CDR3 cannot be located on it reliably, and the CDR3 follows TCRdb's listing. The rearrangement links TRBV7-2 to TRBJ2-3; TRBD2, the table's D call, was not compared with the DNA. The CDR3 adds up to 16 amino acids, both ends counted. Germline values: CDR1 SGHTA, CDR2 FQGNSA. This CDR3 reads CASSLNGTSHPIRSIF.

This clonotype appeared a few times. The junction does not match germline at one end; this may be a read error. This chain connects TRBV12-5 to TRBJ2-2, with 9 bases identical to TRBD2. The CDR3 runs 16 residues. CDR1 and CDR2 (germline): LGHNT, FRNRAP. This chain's CDR3 is CASGPRGGQYTGELLF. The DNA of the CDR3 is TGTGCTAGTGGTCCGCGGGGGGGCCAGTACACCGGGGAGCTGCTTTTT.

This clonotype has just a few counts. The chain recombines TRBV6-5 with TRBJ1-5; no clear D. CDR1 MNHEY and CDR2 SVGAGI come from the germline V gene. Trimming cost V 6 bases and J 11 bases, with 17 bases left between them. This CDR3 is built from 13 residues. CDR3: CASRPTAAVAQHF. The CDR3 nucleotides read TGTGCCAGCAGGCCAACTGCCGCGGTCGCCCAGCATTTT.

CDR3 sequence reads: CASSSGLAGMYEQYF. CDR3 nucleotides: TGTGCCAGCAGCTCAGGACTAGCGGGAATGTACGAGCAGTACTTC. The chain joins TRBV7-2 to TRBJ2-7; the match to TRBD2 covers 12 bases. Trimming took 4 bases from V and 4 from J; bases not matched to a gene: 5. The V gene's germline CDR1 is SGHTA and CDR2 FQGNSA. The CDR3 length is 15 residues.

The genes are TRBV20-1 and TRBJ2-3; the match to TRBD2 covers 11 bases. Germline CDR1 is DFQATT and CDR2 is SNEGSKA (reference sequence). The CDR3 totals 14 residues. J was trimmed by 5 bases and V by 5 bases; bases with no gene match: 6. This CDR3 reads CSAVAGGPGDTQYF. The CDR3 DNA sequence: TGCAGTGCTGTAGCGGGGGGGCCCGGAGATACGCAGTATTTT.

V and J are TRBV4-2 and TRBJ2-7, with 8 nucleotides matching TRBD2. Germline CDR1 LGHNA, CDR2 YNFKEQ. The CDR3 is made up of 16 amino acids. Unmatched junction bases numbered 9, after V lost 1 base and J lost 4 bases. The CDR3 DNA reads TGTGCCAGCAGCCAAGTAAGAGCGGGGGCCCCTTACGAGCAGTACTTC. This sequence encodes CASSQVRAGAPYEQYF.

This clonotype was detected a few times. The chain recombines TRBV12-3 or TRBV12-4 with TRBJ2-1; tentatively, D is TRBD1 (6 bases). The CDR3 has 14 amino acids. V gave up 5 bases and J gave up 4 bases, with 12 bases separating them. Written as DNA, the CDR3 is TGTGCCAGCAGTCCGATGACAGGATACAATGAGCAGTTCTTC. Its translation is CASSPMTGYNEQFF.